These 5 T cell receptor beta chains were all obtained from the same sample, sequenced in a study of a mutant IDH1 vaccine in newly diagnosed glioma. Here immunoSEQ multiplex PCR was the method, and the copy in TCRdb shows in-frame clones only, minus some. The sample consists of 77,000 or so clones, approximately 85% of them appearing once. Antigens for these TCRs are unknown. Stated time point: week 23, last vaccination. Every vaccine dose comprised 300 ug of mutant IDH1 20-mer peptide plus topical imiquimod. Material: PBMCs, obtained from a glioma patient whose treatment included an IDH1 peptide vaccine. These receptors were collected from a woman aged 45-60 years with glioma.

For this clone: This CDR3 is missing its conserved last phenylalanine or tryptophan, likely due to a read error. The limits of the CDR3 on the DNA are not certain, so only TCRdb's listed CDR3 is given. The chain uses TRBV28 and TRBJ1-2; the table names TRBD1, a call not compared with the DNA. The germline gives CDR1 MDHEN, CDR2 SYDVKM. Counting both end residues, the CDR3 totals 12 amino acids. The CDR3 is CASSLPGQTIIL.

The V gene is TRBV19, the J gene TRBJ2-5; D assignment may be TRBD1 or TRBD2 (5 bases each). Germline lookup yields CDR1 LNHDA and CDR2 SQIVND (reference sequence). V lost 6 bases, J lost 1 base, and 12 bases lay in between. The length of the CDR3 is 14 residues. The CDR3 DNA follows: TGTGCCAGTAGCCTCGGGGCGAGCCAAGAGACCCAGTACTTC. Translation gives CASSLGASQETQYF.

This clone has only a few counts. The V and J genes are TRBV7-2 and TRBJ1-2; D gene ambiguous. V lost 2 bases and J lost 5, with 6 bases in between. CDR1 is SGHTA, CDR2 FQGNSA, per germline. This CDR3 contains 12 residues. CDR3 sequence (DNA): TGTGCCAGCAGCTTATCCTCGTATGGCTACACCTTC. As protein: CASSLSSYGYTF.

The DNA of the CDR3 is TGTGCCAGCAGCTTAGGGGGCAGGAACTATGGCTACACCTTC. Its translation is CASSLGGRNYGYTF. The genes are TRBV7-9 and TRBJ1-2, with D perhaps matching TRBD1 (5 bases). Trimming removed 1 base from V and 2 bases from J, with 8 bases in between. The CDR3 loop spans 14 amino acids. Germline CDR1 reads SEHNR; CDR2 reads FQNEAQ (reference sequence). Filled out from reference TRBV7-9 and TRBJ1-2, the complete variable domain reads DTGVSQNPRHKITKRGQNVTFRCDPISEHNRLYWYRQTLGQGPEFLTYFQNEAQLEKSRLLSDRFSAERPKGSFSTLEIQRTEQGDSAMYLCASSLGGRNYGYTFGSGTRLTVV.

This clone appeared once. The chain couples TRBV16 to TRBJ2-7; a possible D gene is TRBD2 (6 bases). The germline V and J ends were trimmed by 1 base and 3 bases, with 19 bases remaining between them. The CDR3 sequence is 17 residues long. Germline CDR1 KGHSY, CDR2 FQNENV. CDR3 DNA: TGTGCCAGCAGCCAATTCATAACCTCCGGGACTTACTACGAGCAGTACTTC. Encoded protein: CASSQFITSGTYYEQYF.